This TCR beta chain was captured by sequencing in a study of glioma-infiltrating T cells after dendritic cell vaccination listed by TCRdb under 2016. Looking at the study overall: Of the 15 glioblastoma patients in the cohort, all drawn from Phase I and II dendritic cell vaccination trials, 9 were newly diagnosed and 6 had recurrent disease. Between the early 2000s and the early 2010s, the patients were given dendritic cell vaccination pulsed with autologous tumor lysate. To make the vaccine, monocyte-derived dendritic cells were cultured for seven days with IL-4 and GM-CSF and then pulsed overnight with autologous tumor lysate. Three intradermal dendritic cell vaccine injections were administered to patients at biweekly intervals in the arm below the axilla. In glioblastoma patients vaccinated with dendritic cells, deep sequencing of TCR beta CDR3 regions served to measure the amount of tumor-infiltrating lymphocytes and to compare repertoires between tumor and blood. Survival after dendritic cell vaccination was correlated with TCR sequencing metrics, including TIL content and tumor-blood repertoire overlap. Overall study results and their limits: The cohort was small and heterogeneous, with few patients having full blood and tumor sets and even fewer initial-recurrent tumor pairs. No direct relationship between TCR clonality and survival was found, suggesting that a diverse polyclonal response may matter. After dendritic cell vaccination, a higher estimated pretreatment TIL content predicted longer time to progression and overall survival. The three-group TCR overlap response model was described as speculative and requiring prospective validation.

Taken from the germline V gene, the CDR1 and CDR2 loops are MRHNA and SNTAGT. V was cut back by 3 bases and J by 4 bases, leaving a gap of 6 bases between them. Inclusive of the bounding cysteine and phenylalanine, the CDR3 is 13 residues long. Kept here is only the CDR3 DNA, which spans 39 bases and is read in frame from base 1. Patients were selected for having adequate residual fresh-frozen tumor tissue and more than two years of available survival data. An isocitrate dehydrogenase mutation was not carried by any of the glioblastoma patients, although molecular status was otherwise variable. PBMC collection took place before vaccination, two weeks after the third vaccination, and at tumor progression if progression occurred. The Qiagen DNeasy Blood extraction Kit was used to extract genomic DNA. In regard to this clone: It has no known antigen specificity. The input lacks base qualities; no much larger clone sits a single base away.

The immunoSEQ assay amplified TCRB CDR3 regions from roughly 2.1 micrograms of genomic DNA, or from all available DNA when less than that amount was available. The multiplex PCR relied on 60 forward primers for TCR V beta segments and 13 reverse primers for J beta segments. To estimate the number of reads per starting template, synthetic control templates were added to each sample at limiting dilution. The Illumina HiSeq System generated 87 bp sequencing reads. In the source study's methods: PCR and sequencing errors were removed by a nearest neighbor algorithm that merged closely related sequences. TCR overlap was defined as the percentage of unique tumor TCR beta sequences that were also found in the peripheral blood of the same patient. This immuneACCESS table, as held by TCRdb, lists in-frame sequences with V and J called but not all clones. Of the missing ones, under half trace to an unresolved V gene in checked studies; the others have no known cause. V, J and clone size reflect that table, while D and trimming were determined from the DNA. The sample table holds around 32,000 clones, of which roughly nine tenths were seen once. Around 2.2% of the sample goes to the ten largest clones.

This receptor chain uses TRBV6-4 and TRBJ2-2; the D gene is perhaps TRBD2, from 5 matching bases. The origin of this receptor is a human donor with glioblastoma. The starting material was blood, obtained before dendritic cell vaccination. CDR3 region: CASSETSTGELFF. The nucleotide sequence reads TGTGCCAGCAGTGAAACTAGCACCGGGGAGCTGTTTTTT.